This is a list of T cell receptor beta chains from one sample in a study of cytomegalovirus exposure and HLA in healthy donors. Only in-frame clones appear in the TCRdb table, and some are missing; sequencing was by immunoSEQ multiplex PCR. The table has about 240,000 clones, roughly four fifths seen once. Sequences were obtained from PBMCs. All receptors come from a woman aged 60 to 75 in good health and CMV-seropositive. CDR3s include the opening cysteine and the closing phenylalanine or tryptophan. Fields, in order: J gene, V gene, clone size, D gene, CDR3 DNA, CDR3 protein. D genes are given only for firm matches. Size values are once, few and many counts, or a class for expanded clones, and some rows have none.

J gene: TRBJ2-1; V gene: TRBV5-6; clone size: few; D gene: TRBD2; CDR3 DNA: TGTGCCAGCAGCTTAACTCTAGCGGGTTATGAGCAGTTCTTC; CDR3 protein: CASSLTLAGYEQFF
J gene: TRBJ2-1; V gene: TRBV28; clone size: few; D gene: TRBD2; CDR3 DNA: TGTGCCAGCAGTTTTCCCGGGACTAGCTGGTACAATGAGCAGTTCTTC; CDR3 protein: CASSFPGTSWYNEQFF
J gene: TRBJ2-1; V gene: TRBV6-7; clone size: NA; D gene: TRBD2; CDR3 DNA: TGTGCCAGCAGTTCTGCTAGCGGGATCTTTAATGAGCAGTTCTTC; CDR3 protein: CASSSASGIFNEQFF
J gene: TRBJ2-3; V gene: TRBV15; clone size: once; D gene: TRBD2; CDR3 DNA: TGTGCCACCAGCGGGGAGCGGGGCGCAGATACGCAGTATTTT; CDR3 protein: CATSGERGADTQYF
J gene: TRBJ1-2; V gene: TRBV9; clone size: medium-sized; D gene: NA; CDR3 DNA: TGTGCCAGCAGCGAAGGGGGGGCGGCTGGCTACACCTTC; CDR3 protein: CASSEGGAAGYTF
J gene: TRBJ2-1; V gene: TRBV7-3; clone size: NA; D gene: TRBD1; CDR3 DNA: TGTGCCAGCAGCCAAAGGGGGGAGGACAGGGCCGGGGATGAGCAGTTCTTC; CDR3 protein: CASSQRGEDRAGDEQFF
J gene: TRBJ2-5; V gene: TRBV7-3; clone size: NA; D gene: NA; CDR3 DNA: TGTGCCAGCAGCTTAACCGGGAGTTTGGAGACCCAGTACTTC; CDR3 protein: CASSLTGSLETQYF
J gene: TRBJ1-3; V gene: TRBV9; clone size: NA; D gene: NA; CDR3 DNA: TGTGCCAGCAGCGTAGTTCCGGGGTACTCTGGAAACACCATATATTTT; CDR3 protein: CASSVVPGYSGNTIYF
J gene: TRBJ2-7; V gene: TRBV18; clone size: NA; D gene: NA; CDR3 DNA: TGTGCCAGCTCACCAGACAGGCCAGGGGGGGAGCAGTACTTC; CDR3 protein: CASSPDRPGGEQYF
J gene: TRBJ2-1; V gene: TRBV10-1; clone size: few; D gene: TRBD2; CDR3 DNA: TGCGCCAGCAGTGAGCCGGGACTAGCGGGACACAATGAGCAGTTCTTC; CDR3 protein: CASSEPGLAGHNEQFF
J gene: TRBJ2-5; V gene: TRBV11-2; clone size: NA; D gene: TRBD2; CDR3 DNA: TGTGCCAGCAGCTCTCGCAGACTAGCGGGAGGGGGAGAGACCCAGTACTTC; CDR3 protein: CASSSRRLAGGGETQYF
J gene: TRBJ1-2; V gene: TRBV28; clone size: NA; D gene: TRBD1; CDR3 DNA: TGTGCCAGCAGTTTCAAGGGGGCGGAAGGGAACTATGGCTACACCTTC; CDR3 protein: CASSFKGAEGNYGYTF
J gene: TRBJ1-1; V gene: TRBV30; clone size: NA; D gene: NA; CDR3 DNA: TGTGCCGGGGGCAGATCGAACACTGAAGCTTTCTTT; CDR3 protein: CAGGRSNTEAFF
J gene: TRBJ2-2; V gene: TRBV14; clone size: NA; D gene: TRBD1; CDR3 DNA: TGTGCCAGCAGCCACAGGACAGGGCCGACCGGGGAGCTGTTTTTT; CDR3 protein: CASSHRTGPTGELFF
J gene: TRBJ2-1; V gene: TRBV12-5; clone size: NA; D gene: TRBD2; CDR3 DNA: TGTGCTAGTACTTCGGGACTAGCGGGAGCAAGGGGGAATGAGCAGTTCTTC; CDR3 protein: CASTSGLAGARGNEQFF
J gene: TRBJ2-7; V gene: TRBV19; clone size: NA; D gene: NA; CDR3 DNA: TGTGCCAGTAGTATAGATATAACAGTCGATGCGGGGGAGCAGTACTTC; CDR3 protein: CASSIDITVDAGEQYF
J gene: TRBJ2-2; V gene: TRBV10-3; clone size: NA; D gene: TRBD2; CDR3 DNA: TGTGCCACCGGACTAGCGGGAGGCGGGGAGCTGTTTTTT; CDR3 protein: CATGLAGGGELFF
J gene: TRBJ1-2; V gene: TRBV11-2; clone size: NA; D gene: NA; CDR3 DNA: TGTGCCAGCAGCCATACAGACAACTATGGCTACACCTTC; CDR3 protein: CASSHTDNYGYTF
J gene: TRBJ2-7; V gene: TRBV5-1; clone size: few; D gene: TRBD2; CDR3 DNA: TGCGCCAGCAGATTAGCGGGAGGCTACGAGCAGTACTTC; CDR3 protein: CASRLAGGYEQYF
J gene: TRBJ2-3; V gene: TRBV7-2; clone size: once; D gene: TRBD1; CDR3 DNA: TGTGCCAGCAGGGCCGGGACAGGGGGGTCAGATACGCAGTATTTT; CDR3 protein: CASRAGTGGSDTQYF
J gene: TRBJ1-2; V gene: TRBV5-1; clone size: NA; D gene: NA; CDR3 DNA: TGCGCCAGCAGCTTGGAGGACAGCTATGGCTACACCTTC; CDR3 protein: CASSLEDSYGYTF
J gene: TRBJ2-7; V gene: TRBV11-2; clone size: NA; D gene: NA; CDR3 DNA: TGTGCCAGCAGCTTACAGACAAGCTACGAGCAGTACTTC; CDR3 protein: CASSLQTSYEQYF
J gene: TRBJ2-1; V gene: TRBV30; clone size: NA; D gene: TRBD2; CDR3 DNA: TGTGCCTGGAGTGCCGGGACTAGAAATGAGCAGTTCTTC; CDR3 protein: CAWSAGTRNEQFF
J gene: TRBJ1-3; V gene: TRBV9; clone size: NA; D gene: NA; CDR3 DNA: TGTGCCAGCAGCGTAGGGGAGGTAAACACCATATATTTT; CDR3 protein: CASSVGEVNTIYF
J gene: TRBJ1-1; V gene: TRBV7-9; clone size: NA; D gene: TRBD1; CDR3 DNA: TGTGCCAGCAGCTACGGGACAGGGTTAACTGAAGCTTTCTTT; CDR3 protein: CASSYGTGLTEAFF
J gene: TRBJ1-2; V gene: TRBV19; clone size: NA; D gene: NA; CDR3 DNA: TGTGCCAGCACCCTAATGTTCCGGGAGAGACAACCAACTAACTATGGCTACACCTTC; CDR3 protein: CASTLMFRERQPTNYGYTF
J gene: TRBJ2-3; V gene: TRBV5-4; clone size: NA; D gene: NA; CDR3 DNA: TGTGCCAGCAGCGGAGCCGATACGCAGTATTTT; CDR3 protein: CASSGADTQYF
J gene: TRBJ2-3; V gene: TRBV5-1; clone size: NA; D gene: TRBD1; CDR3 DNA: TGCGCCAGCATGCCGCGCGGACAGGCGATCACAGATACGCAGTATTTT; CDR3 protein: CASMPRGQAITDTQYF